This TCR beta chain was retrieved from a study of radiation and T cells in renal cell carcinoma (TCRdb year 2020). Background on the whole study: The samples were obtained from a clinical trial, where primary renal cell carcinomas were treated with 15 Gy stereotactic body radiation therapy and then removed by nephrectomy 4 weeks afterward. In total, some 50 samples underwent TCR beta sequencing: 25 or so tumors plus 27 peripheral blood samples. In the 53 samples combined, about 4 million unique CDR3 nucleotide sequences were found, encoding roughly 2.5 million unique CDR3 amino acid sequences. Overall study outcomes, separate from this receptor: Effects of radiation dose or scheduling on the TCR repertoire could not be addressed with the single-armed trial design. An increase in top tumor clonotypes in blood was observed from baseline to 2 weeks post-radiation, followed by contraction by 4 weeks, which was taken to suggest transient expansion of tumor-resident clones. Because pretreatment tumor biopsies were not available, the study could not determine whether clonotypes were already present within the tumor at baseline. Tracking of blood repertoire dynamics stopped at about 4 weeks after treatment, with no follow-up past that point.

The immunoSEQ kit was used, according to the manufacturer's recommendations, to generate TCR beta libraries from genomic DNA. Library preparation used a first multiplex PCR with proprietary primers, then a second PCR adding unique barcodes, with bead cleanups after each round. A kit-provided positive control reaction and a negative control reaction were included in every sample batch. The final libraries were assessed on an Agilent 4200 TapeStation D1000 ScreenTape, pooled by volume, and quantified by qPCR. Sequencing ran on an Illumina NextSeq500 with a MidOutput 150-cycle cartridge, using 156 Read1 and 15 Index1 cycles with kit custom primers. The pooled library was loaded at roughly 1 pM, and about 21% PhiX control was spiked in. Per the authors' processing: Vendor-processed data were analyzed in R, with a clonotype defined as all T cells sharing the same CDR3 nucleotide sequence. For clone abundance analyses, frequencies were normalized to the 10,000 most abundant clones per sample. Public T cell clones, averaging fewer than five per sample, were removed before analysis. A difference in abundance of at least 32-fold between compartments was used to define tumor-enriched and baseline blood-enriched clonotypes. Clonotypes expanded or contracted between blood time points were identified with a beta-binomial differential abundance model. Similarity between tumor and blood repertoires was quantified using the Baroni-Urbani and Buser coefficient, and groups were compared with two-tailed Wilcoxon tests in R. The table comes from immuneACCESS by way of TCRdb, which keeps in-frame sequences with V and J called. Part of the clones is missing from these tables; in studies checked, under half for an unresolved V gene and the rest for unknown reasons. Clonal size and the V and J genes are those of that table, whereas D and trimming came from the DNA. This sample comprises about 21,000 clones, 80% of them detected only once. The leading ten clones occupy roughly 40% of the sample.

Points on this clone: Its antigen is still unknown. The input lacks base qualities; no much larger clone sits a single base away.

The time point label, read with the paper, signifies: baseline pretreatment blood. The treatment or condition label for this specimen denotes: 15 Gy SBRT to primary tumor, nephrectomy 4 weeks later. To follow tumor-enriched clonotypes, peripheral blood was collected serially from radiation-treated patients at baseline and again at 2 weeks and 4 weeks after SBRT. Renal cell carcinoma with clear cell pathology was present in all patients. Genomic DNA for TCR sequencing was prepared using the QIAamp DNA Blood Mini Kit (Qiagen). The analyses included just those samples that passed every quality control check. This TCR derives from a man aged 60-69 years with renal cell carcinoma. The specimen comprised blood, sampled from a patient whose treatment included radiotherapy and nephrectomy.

The nucleotide sequence is given as TGTGCCATCAGTGAGTGGGGTAGCGGGAGGGCCGGCACCGGGGAGCTGTTTTTT. The translation is CAISEWGSGRAGTGELFF. The sequence joins TRBV10-3 to TRBJ2-2, with 11 bases in between that match TRBD2. CDR1 and CDR2, looked up from the germline V gene, are ENHRY and SYGVKD. Trimming accounts for 1 base at V and 4 bases at J, while the number of junction bases matched to no gene is 8. There are 18 amino acids in the CDR3, from cysteine to phenylalanine inclusive. Solely the CDR3 DNA is kept, with 54 bases framed from the first base.